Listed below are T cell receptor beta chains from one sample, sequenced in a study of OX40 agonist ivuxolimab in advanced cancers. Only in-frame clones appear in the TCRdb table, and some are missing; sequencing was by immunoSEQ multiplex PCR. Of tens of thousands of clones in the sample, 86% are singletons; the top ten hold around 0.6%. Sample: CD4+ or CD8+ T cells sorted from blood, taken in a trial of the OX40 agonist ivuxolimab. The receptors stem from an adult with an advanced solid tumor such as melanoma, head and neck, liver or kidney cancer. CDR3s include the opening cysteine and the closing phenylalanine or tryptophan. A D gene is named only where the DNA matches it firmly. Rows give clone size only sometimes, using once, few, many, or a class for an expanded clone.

cdr3_nt: TGTGCCTGGACTTTGAGCGGGAGCTCCTACGAGCAGTACTTC; cdr3_aa: CAWTLSGSSYEQYF; d_call: TRBD2; clone_size: NA; j_call: TRBJ2-7; v_call: TRBV30
cdr3_nt: TGTGCCACCAGCAGAGATCTAGGGGGTACTCAGCCCCAGCATTTT; cdr3_aa: CATSRDLGGTQPQHF; d_call: NA; clone_size: NA; j_call: TRBJ1-5; v_call: TRBV15
cdr3_nt: TGTGCCAGCAGTCCACGACAGGAAAATGGCTACACCTTC; cdr3_aa: CASSPRQENGYTF; d_call: NA; clone_size: once; j_call: TRBJ1-2; v_call: TRBV6-5
cdr3_nt: TGTGCCAGCAGTTTAGACAGGGTCTATGGCTACACCTTC; cdr3_aa: CASSLDRVYGYTF; d_call: TRBD1; clone_size: NA; j_call: TRBJ1-2; v_call: TRBV6-5
cdr3_nt: TGCAGCGTATCCAACTATGGCTACACCTTC; cdr3_aa: CSVSNYGYTF; d_call: NA; clone_size: NA; j_call: TRBJ1-2; v_call: TRBV29-1
cdr3_nt: TGTGCCAGTAGTCCAGGACTAGCGGGAATGTATTTT; cdr3_aa: CASSPGLAGMYF; d_call: TRBD2; clone_size: NA; j_call: TRBJ2-3; v_call: TRBV19
cdr3_nt: TGTGCCAGCAGCGTAGGAAACCGGGACTACTTATACAATGAGCAGTTCTTC; cdr3_aa: CASSVGNRDYLYNEQFF; d_call: TRBD2; clone_size: NA; j_call: TRBJ2-1; v_call: TRBV9
cdr3_nt: TGTGCCAGCAGTTACCGCAGGGGTGGAGAGCAGTACTTC; cdr3_aa: CASSYRRGGEQYF; d_call: NA; clone_size: NA; j_call: TRBJ2-7; v_call: TRBV28
cdr3_nt: TGTGCCAGCAGCCCAAGGACAGGGCCCATGAACACTGAAGCTTTCTTT; cdr3_aa: CASSPRTGPMNTEAFF; d_call: TRBD1; clone_size: NA; j_call: TRBJ1-1; v_call: TRBV11-1
cdr3_nt: TGTGCCAGCAGCCTTGGACAGTCGGCGGGCGAAAAACTGTTTTTT; cdr3_aa: CASSLGQSAGEKLFF; d_call: NA; clone_size: NA; j_call: TRBJ1-4; v_call: TRBV28
cdr3_nt: TGTGCCAGCAGCGAAACTAGCGGGCAAAGCTACGAGCAGTACTTC; cdr3_aa: CASSETSGQSYEQYF; d_call: TRBD2; clone_size: NA; j_call: TRBJ2-7; v_call: TRBV7-2
cdr3_nt: TGCGCCAGCAGCTTGGGGAATAGCAATCAGCCCCAGCATTTT; cdr3_aa: CASSLGNSNQPQHF; d_call: NA; clone_size: NA; j_call: TRBJ1-5; v_call: TRBV5-1
cdr3_nt: TGCGCCAGCAGCCAAGAAGGGGGGACCCAGTACTTC; cdr3_aa: CASSQEGGTQYF; d_call: NA; clone_size: NA; j_call: TRBJ2-5; v_call: TRBV4-3
cdr3_nt: TGTGCCAGCAGCGCATCCGATTGGAGGGTTGAAAAACTGTTTTTT; cdr3_aa: CASSASDWRVEKLFF; d_call: NA; clone_size: NA; j_call: TRBJ1-4; v_call: TRBV7-8
cdr3_nt: TGTGCCTGGGCGACAGGGGCTGGAAACACCATATATTTT; cdr3_aa: CAWATGAGNTIYF; d_call: TRBD1; clone_size: NA; j_call: TRBJ1-3; v_call: TRBV30
cdr3_nt: TGTGCCAGTGGACGGGGGGGCTACGAGCAGTACTTC; cdr3_aa: CASGRGGYEQYF; d_call: TRBD2; clone_size: NA; j_call: TRBJ2-7; v_call: TRBV28
cdr3_nt: TGCGCCAGCAGCTTGTTACGTGGGGGGAACGTTAACAATGAGCAGTTCTTC; cdr3_aa: CASSLLRGGNVNNEQFF; d_call: NA; clone_size: NA; j_call: TRBJ2-1; v_call: TRBV5-1
cdr3_nt: TGCGCCAGCAGCCAGCAAACGGGACAGGGCGGCTACACCTTC; cdr3_aa: CASSQQTGQGGYTF; d_call: TRBD1; clone_size: NA; j_call: TRBJ1-2; v_call: TRBV4-3
cdr3_nt: TGTGCCAGCGGATTCTTGGGGGTCAGCAATCAGCCCCAGCATTTT; cdr3_aa: CASGFLGVSNQPQHF; d_call: NA; clone_size: NA; j_call: TRBJ1-5; v_call: TRBV28
cdr3_nt: TGTGCCAGCAGTGAACGGGCAGGAAGCGGCTACACCTTC; cdr3_aa: CASSERAGSGYTF; d_call: NA; clone_size: few; j_call: TRBJ1-2; v_call: TRBV6-1
cdr3_nt: TGCAGCGTTGATATTTACAATGAGCAGTTCTTC; cdr3_aa: CSVDIYNEQFF; d_call: NA; clone_size: NA; j_call: TRBJ2-1; v_call: TRBV29-1
cdr3_nt: TGTGCCAGCAGCGTAGGGGGGCGGGGACTCAATGAGCAGTTCTTC; cdr3_aa: CASSVGGRGLNEQFF; d_call: NA; clone_size: NA; j_call: TRBJ2-1; v_call: TRBV9
cdr3_nt: TGTGCCAGCAGCTTCATGCAAGCGGGGGGACAAGAGACCCAGTACTTC; cdr3_aa: CASSFMQAGGQETQYF; d_call: TRBD2; clone_size: NA; j_call: TRBJ2-5; v_call: TRBV7-2
cdr3_nt: TGTGCCAGCAGCCCCCCCAGAGAGACCCAGTACTTC; cdr3_aa: CASSPPRETQYF; d_call: NA; clone_size: NA; j_call: TRBJ2-5; v_call: TRBV7-8
cdr3_nt: TGTGCCAGCAGTGGGACAGGTCAGGGCGGGGAGCTGTTTTTT; cdr3_aa: CASSGTGQGGELFF; d_call: TRBD1; clone_size: NA; j_call: TRBJ2-2; v_call: TRBV2
cdr3_nt: TGTGCCAGCAGCTTAAGGTCAGGGGGGGGAGAGACCCAGTACTTC; cdr3_aa: CASSLRSGGGETQYF; d_call: NA; clone_size: NA; j_call: TRBJ2-5; v_call: TRBV7-2
cdr3_nt: TGTGCCTGGAGTGTATATGCGGGAGGACTCTCCTACGAGCAGTACTTC; cdr3_aa: CAWSVYAGGLSYEQYF; d_call: TRBD2; clone_size: once; j_call: TRBJ2-7; v_call: TRBV30
cdr3_nt: TGCGCCAGCAGCCTTAGCGGGAGCCTCACAGATACGCAGTATTTT; cdr3_aa: CASSLSGSLTDTQYF; d_call: TRBD2; clone_size: NA; j_call: TRBJ2-3; v_call: TRBV5-1
cdr3_nt: TGTGCCAGCAGTCTTGGACAGGGTAGCCACTATGGCTACACCTTC; cdr3_aa: CASSLGQGSHYGYTF; d_call: TRBD1; clone_size: once; j_call: TRBJ1-2; v_call: TRBV6-5
cdr3_nt: TGTGCCAGTAGTATACCAGGACAGGGGGCACGGCAGCCCCAGCATTTT; cdr3_aa: CASSIPGQGARQPQHF; d_call: TRBD1; clone_size: NA; j_call: TRBJ1-5; v_call: TRBV19
cdr3_nt: TGTGCCAGCAGCACCCGGGGAGGTGATGAAAAACTGTTTTTT; cdr3_aa: CASSTRGGDEKLFF; d_call: NA; clone_size: NA; j_call: TRBJ1-4; v_call: TRBV7-2
cdr3_nt: TGTGCCAGCAGTGAAGGGCCTAGCGGGAGGGCCATCCTCAATGAGCAGTTCTTC; cdr3_aa: CASSEGPSGRAILNEQFF; d_call: TRBD2; clone_size: NA; j_call: TRBJ2-1; v_call: TRBV2
cdr3_nt: TGCGCCAGCAGCTTATTCTGGGGGGATAACACTGAAGCTTTCTTT; cdr3_aa: CASSLFWGDNTEAFF; d_call: NA; clone_size: NA; j_call: TRBJ1-1; v_call: TRBV5-1
cdr3_nt: TGTGCCAGCAGTTTAAACCCGGGACGCCACTCTGGAAACACCATATATTTT; cdr3_aa: CASSLNPGRHSGNTIYF; d_call: NA; clone_size: NA; j_call: TRBJ1-3; v_call: TRBV28
cdr3_nt: TGCACCAGCAGCCGGCTAGCGGTTGTCTCCTACGAGCAGTACTTC; cdr3_aa: CTSSRLAVVSYEQYF; d_call: NA; clone_size: NA; j_call: TRBJ2-7; v_call: TRBV1
cdr3_nt: TGTGCCAGCACTACTGACAAGACCTACGAGCAGTACTTC; cdr3_aa: CASTTDKTYEQYF; d_call: NA; clone_size: NA; j_call: TRBJ2-7; v_call: TRBV28
cdr3_nt: TGTGCCAGCAGCCGTTCGGACAGTTACTATGGCTACACCTTC; cdr3_aa: CASSRSDSYYGYTF; d_call: NA; clone_size: NA; j_call: TRBJ1-2; v_call: TRBV7-2
cdr3_nt: TGCGCCAGCAGCTTGGTGACCTCGGACAGCCTGTACGAGCAGTACTTC; cdr3_aa: CASSLVTSDSLYEQYF; d_call: NA; clone_size: NA; j_call: TRBJ2-7; v_call: TRBV5-1
cdr3_nt: TGTGCCAGCTCACCACCGGGACTAGCGGGGGGCAATGAGCAGTTCTTC; cdr3_aa: CASSPPGLAGGNEQFF; d_call: TRBD2; clone_size: NA; j_call: TRBJ2-1; v_call: TRBV18
cdr3_nt: TGTGCCAGCGGGAGGGCGAACACCGGGGAGCTGTTTTTT; cdr3_aa: CASGRANTGELFF; d_call: TRBD2; clone_size: NA; j_call: TRBJ2-2; v_call: TRBV7-9
cdr3_nt: TGTGCCAGCAGTCAAGTCATCGGGGGCAATGAGCAGTTCTTC; cdr3_aa: CASSQVIGGNEQFF; d_call: NA; clone_size: NA; j_call: TRBJ2-1; v_call: TRBV27
cdr3_nt: TGTGCCAGCAGCCCGGGGGGCAGGGACACCGGGGAGCTGTTTTTT; cdr3_aa: CASSPGGRDTGELFF; d_call: NA; clone_size: NA; j_call: TRBJ2-2; v_call: TRBV27
cdr3_nt: TGCGCCAGCAGTGAGCTAATAGAAGGGGGGAAGGGTAGTGAGACCCAGTACTTC; cdr3_aa: CASSELIEGGKGSETQYF; d_call: NA; clone_size: once; j_call: TRBJ2-5; v_call: TRBV10-1
cdr3_nt: TGTGCCAGCAGCTTGAAAAGTTACGAGCAGTACTTC; cdr3_aa: CASSLKSYEQYF; d_call: NA; clone_size: NA; j_call: TRBJ2-7; v_call: TRBV5-5
cdr3_nt: TGTGCCAGCAGTTATAGGCGGGAGGAATCTAATGAGCAGTTCTTC; cdr3_aa: CASSYRREESNEQFF; d_call: TRBD2; clone_size: NA; j_call: TRBJ2-1; v_call: TRBV6-6
cdr3_nt: TGTGCCAGCAGTCCTCAGAACACTGAAGCTTTCTTT; cdr3_aa: CASSPQNTEAFF; d_call: NA; clone_size: NA; j_call: TRBJ1-1; v_call: TRBV6-5
cdr3_nt: TGTGCCAGCAGCATAGACGGTTCCTACAATGAGCAGTTCTTC; cdr3_aa: CASSIDGSYNEQFF; d_call: NA; clone_size: few; j_call: TRBJ2-1; v_call: TRBV7-2
cdr3_nt: TGTGCCATCAGTGAGTCGACAGCCCCGAACACCGGGGAGCTGTTTTTT; cdr3_aa: CAISESTAPNTGELFF; d_call: NA; clone_size: NA; j_call: TRBJ2-2; v_call: TRBV10-3
cdr3_nt: TGTGCCAGCAGCCACCCTTCTTCCCGGGGGGCTTTCTACAATGAGCAGTTCTTC; cdr3_aa: CASSHPSSRGAFYNEQFF; d_call: NA; clone_size: NA; j_call: TRBJ2-1; v_call: TRBV7-2
cdr3_nt: TGCGCCAGCAGCCAAGGACCGGGACTTACAGGCGGGGAGCTGTTTTTT; cdr3_aa: CASSQGPGLTGGELFF; d_call: NA; clone_size: NA; j_call: TRBJ2-2; v_call: TRBV4-1
cdr3_nt: TGTGCCAGCAGCTTAGCGGGACTAGCGGAGGTCGAGCAGTACTTC; cdr3_aa: CASSLAGLAEVEQYF; d_call: TRBD2; clone_size: NA; j_call: TRBJ2-7; v_call: TRBV7-9
cdr3_nt: TGTGCCAGCAGCCAAGAGGTCGGTGGGGCCTCCTACAATGAGCAGTTCTTC; cdr3_aa: CASSQEVGGASYNEQFF; d_call: NA; clone_size: NA; j_call: TRBJ2-1; v_call: TRBV14
cdr3_nt: TGCAGCGTTGTTTTAGGACAGGCGAACACCGGGGAGCTGTTTTTT; cdr3_aa: CSVVLGQANTGELFF; d_call: TRBD1; clone_size: NA; j_call: TRBJ2-2; v_call: TRBV29-1
cdr3_nt: TGCGCCAGCAGCTTGGGGCGGGGCACTAGCACAGATACGCAGTATTTT; cdr3_aa: CASSLGRGTSTDTQYF; d_call: NA; clone_size: NA; j_call: TRBJ2-3; v_call: TRBV5-1
cdr3_nt: TGTGCCAGCAGTGCCTCCCCCGGCACCGGGGAGCTGTTTTTT; cdr3_aa: CASSASPGTGELFF; d_call: NA; clone_size: medium-sized; j_call: TRBJ2-2; v_call: TRBV6-4
cdr3_nt: TGTGCCAGTAGTATTACGACAGTCCACACCGGGGAGCTGTTTTTT; cdr3_aa: CASSITTVHTGELFF; d_call: NA; clone_size: few; j_call: TRBJ2-2; v_call: TRBV19
cdr3_nt: TGTGCCTGGAGTGTAATGGGACCCGGAACCACTGAAGCTTTCTTT; cdr3_aa: CAWSVMGPGTTEAFF; d_call: NA; clone_size: medium-sized; j_call: TRBJ1-1; v_call: TRBV30
cdr3_nt: TGTGCCAGCAGCTCGCGACTACCACGCGACAACTATGGCTACACCTTC; cdr3_aa: CASSSRLPRDNYGYTF; d_call: NA; clone_size: NA; j_call: TRBJ1-2; v_call: TRBV7-9
cdr3_nt: TGTGCCAGCATCGAGGGTTTGTCCTATAATTCACCCCTCCACTTT; cdr3_aa: CASIEGLSYNSPLHF; d_call: NA; clone_size: NA; j_call: TRBJ1-6; v_call: TRBV6-1
cdr3_nt: TGTGCCAGCAGCTACCCGGGACAGGGCCCTGGGGGCTACACCTTC; cdr3_aa: CASSYPGQGPGGYTF; d_call: TRBD1; clone_size: NA; j_call: TRBJ1-2; v_call: TRBV5-6